These 29 T cell receptor beta chains were sequenced from one sample in a study of shared clonotypes between healthy human individuals. Data came from immunoSEQ multiplex PCR; TCRdb stores just in-frame clones and leaves some out. The table has 450,000 to 500,000 clones, around 78% seen once. Sequenced input: PBMCs. These receptors came from a woman aged 40 to 50 in good health. Some clones in this sample may be carry-over from other donors' samples.

The chain links TRBV10-2 to TRBJ2-1; D is ambiguous. There are 15 residues in the CDR3. Germline loops: CDR1 WSHSY, CDR2 SAAADI. V gave up 3 bases and J gave up 1 base, with 10 bases separating them. In DNA form, the CDR3 reads TGCGCCAGCAGTGAAGAGCAGATTTCCTACAATGAGCAGTTCTTC. Its protein product is CASSEEQISYNEQFF.

The chain uses TRBV7-6 and TRBJ2-1, with TRBD1 as a possible D gene (6 bases). Germline V gives CDR1 SGHVS, CDR2 FNYEAQ. This CDR3 has 15 residues. Trimming took 2 bases from V and 7 from J, leaving 15 bases between them. In DNA form, the CDR3 reads TGTGCCAGCAGCTTAAGGCAGGGGCAGACGAATGAGCAGTTCTTC. Residues: CASSLRQGQTNEQFF.

The V gene is TRBV21-1, the J gene TRBJ2-2. TRBV21-1 corresponds to a pseudogene. CDR3 size: 17 residues. The CDR3 spells CASSKGLMDPNTGELFF. CDR3 in DNA: TGTGCCAGCAGCAAAGGCCTAATGGACCCGAACACCGGGGAGCTGTTTTTT.

The chain is built from TRBV5-4 and TRBJ2-1, with 12 bases that match TRBD1. The V and J ends lost 2 bases and 10 bases, in that order; junction bases with no gene match: 10. Germline loops: CDR1 SGHNT, CDR2 YYREEE (reference sequence). This CDR3 has 16 amino acids. Here the CDR3 reads CASSFRPGQGAGEQFF. CDR3 nucleotide sequence: TGTGCCAGCAGCTTTCGGCCGGGACAGGGGGCTGGGGAGCAGTTCTTC.

This clone was picked up one time. This chain uses TRBV19 with TRBJ2-7, with TRBD2 matching 8 bases. After removal of 0 bases from V and 1 base from J, the junction contained 2 bases not matched to a gene. Germline CDR1 LNHDA, CDR2 SQIVND (reference sequence). This CDR3 region has 15 residues. The CDR3 reads CASSIDASGSYEQYF. As DNA, the CDR3 is TGTGCCAGTAGTATAGATGCTAGCGGGTCCTACGAGCAGTACTTC. The whole variable domain, filled in from reference TRBV19 and TRBJ2-7, reads DGGITQSPKYLFRKEGQNVTLSCEQNLNHDAMYWYRQDPGQGLRLIYYSQIVNDFQKGDIAEGYSVSREKKESFPLTVTSAQKNPTAFYLCASSIDASGSYEQYFGPGTRLTVT.

V gene TRBV7-3 combines with J gene TRBJ2-5, with 7 bases identical to TRBD2. The germline V gene encodes CDR1 SGHTA and CDR2 FQGTGA. V lost 5 bases, J lost 1 base, and 4 bases stayed unmatched. This CDR3 contains 14 residues. DNA for the CDR3: TGTGCCAGCAGCCCAAGCGGGACCCAAGAGACCCAGTACTTC. Protein sequence: CASSPSGTQETQYF.

This clone was detected ten times or more. The chain is built from TRBV5-5 and TRBJ1-2, with a weak D call TRBD1 (5 bases). Trimming removed 0 bases at V and 6 bases at J, with 24 bases between. Germline assignment: CDR1 SGHKS and CDR2 YYEKEE (reference sequence). The CDR3 totals 18 residues. CDR3 in amino acids: CASSLAVRDSSPVNGYTF. The CDR3 bases are TGTGCCAGCAGCTTGGCCGTGAGGGACTCCTCTCCCGTGAATGGCTACACCTTC.

The chain couples TRBV30 to TRBJ2-4; 14 bases map to TRBD2. Germline CDR1 is GTSNPN and CDR2 is SVGIG (reference sequence). The CDR3 length is 16 residues. Trimming cost V 3 bases and J 3 bases; bases outside gene matches: 4. CDR3 DNA: TGTGCCTGGAGAAGACTAGCGGGAGGGCTCAAAAACATTCAGTACTTC. Encoded protein: CAWRRLAGGLKNIQYF.

The chain has TRBV7-6 and TRBJ2-5; 8 bases map to TRBD2. In germline, CDR1 is SGHVS, CDR2 FNYEAQ. The CDR3 is 16 residues long. The J segment lost 5 bases and the V segment lost 3 bases, leaving 11 bases of the junction unmatched. This CDR3 reads CASSFVPGGAVETQYF. In nucleotides, the CDR3 is TGTGCCAGCAGCTTTGTCCCGGGAGGGGCAGTGGAGACCCAGTACTTC.

DNA of the CDR3: TGCGCCAGCAGCTTGGTCGGGGGGCTGAGCTCCTACAATGAGCAGTTCTTC. Translating it yields CASSLVGGLSSYNEQFF. This rearrangement joins TRBV5-1 to TRBJ2-1; D perhaps matches TRBD2 (7 bases). Germline CDR1 SGHRS, CDR2 YFSETQ. The germline V and J ends were trimmed by 0 bases and 0 bases, with 13 bases remaining between them. The CDR3 spans 17 residues.

This chain connects TRBV10-3 to TRBJ2-7, with a possible D match to TRBD1 (5 bases). The CDR3 runs to 15 residues. Germline V gene lookup returns CDR1 ENHRY and CDR2 SYGVKD. The ends were cut back, 3 bases at V and 0 bases at J, with 12 bases in the middle. The CDR3 DNA follows: TGTGCCATCAGTGATCCCTCAGGGTTCTCCTACGAGCAGTACTTC. Protein sequence: CAISDPSGFSYEQYF.

The V call is TRBV7-7, the J call TRBJ2-7, with 7 bases lining up with TRBD2. V shed 5 bases and J 6 bases; nucleotides not matched to a gene: 10. The germline V gene encodes CDR1 SSHAT and CDR2 FNYEAQ (reference sequence). The CDR3 spans 14 residues. The DNA of the CDR3 is TGTGCCAGCAGCCCCCGGACTAGTTCAGGCGAGCAGTACTTC. Residues: CASSPRTSSGEQYF.

The chain uses TRBV13 and TRBJ1-1; D is perhaps TRBD1 (5 bases). Germline V CDR1 and CDR2: PRHDT, FYEKMQ (reference sequence). V lost 1 base to trimming and J lost 0 bases, with 12 bases between them. CDR3 length: 16 amino acids. CDR3 DNA sequence: TGTGCCAGCAGCTTAGTTCGAGGACACCTGAACACTGAAGCTTTCTTT. This translates into CASSLVRGHLNTEAFF.

This chain links TRBV10-3 with TRBJ2-1; possibly TRBD1 or TRBD2 for D (5 bases each). The CDR3 has 14 residues. V dropped 9 bases and J dropped 6 bases, with 18 bases sitting between them. Germline CDR1 and CDR2: ENHRY and SYGVKD. The CDR3 nucleotides are TGTGCCATGAGCTCCGGGACCGACCTCAATGAGCAGTTCTTC. This sequence encodes CAMSSGTDLNEQFF.

This clone was seen a single time. The chain combines TRBV7-8 with TRBJ2-5; D may match TRBD1 or TRBD2 (5 bases each). This CDR3 contains 15 residues. Germline V CDR1 and CDR2: SGHVS, FQNEAQ. The V end lost 0 bases, the J end lost 5 bases, and 13 bases lay between the germline ends. CDR3 amino acids: CASSLARAGRETQYF. The CDR3 region has the DNA TGTGCCAGCAGCTTAGCGCGGGCAGGGCGGGAGACCCAGTACTTC.

Details on this clone: The identical CDR3 is also encoded by other nucleotide sequences in the sample. The rearrangement joins TRBV7-8 to TRBJ1-1; no clear D. The germline V and J ends were trimmed by 5 bases and 1 base, with 8 bases remaining between them. Germline-derived CDR1 and CDR2 are SGHVS and FQNEAQ. The CDR3 contains 13 residues. CDR3 amino acids: CASSLGRNTEAFF. As DNA, the CDR3 is TGTGCCAGCAGCCTGGGGAGGAACACTGAAGCTTTCTTT.

The rearrangement links TRBV4-3 to TRBJ1-2, with 8 nucleotides matching TRBD1. Germline-derived CDR1 and CDR2 are LGHNA and YSLEER. The CDR3 spans 18 residues. J was trimmed by 8 bases and V by 0 bases; bases with no gene match: 17. CDR3 protein: CASSQDVRSRGTGWGYTF. The CDR3 DNA reads as TGCGCCAGCAGCCAAGATGTACGTTCCCGCGGGACAGGCTGGGGCTACACCTTC.

This clone was seen ten or more times. The chain recombines TRBV10-1 with TRBJ2-1; TRBD2 agrees at 9 bases. Per the germline V gene, CDR1 is WNHNN and CDR2 is SYGVQD (reference sequence). The J segment lost 5 bases and the V segment lost 4 bases, leaving 6 bases of the junction unmatched. CDR3 length: 15 residues. CDR3 in amino acids: CASSALAGSDNEQFF. CDR3 sequence (DNA): TGCGCCAGCAGTGCCCTAGCGGGATCGGACAATGAGCAGTTCTTC.

The CDR3 DNA sequence: TGTGCCAGCAGTTTATTGAGGGGGGCTAGCGGGAACTCCTACGAGCAGTACTTC. This sequence encodes CASSLLRGASGNSYEQYF. The chain couples TRBV27 to TRBJ2-7, with 9 nucleotides matching TRBD2. CDR3 length: 18 residues. Trimming cost V 1 base and J 0 bases; bases outside gene matches: 10. Germline V CDR1 and CDR2: MNHEY, SMNVEV (reference sequence).

This rearrangement joins TRBV7-2 to TRBJ1-4; D is uncertain. Germline assignment: CDR1 SGHTA and CDR2 FQGNSA. Trimming shortened V by 1 base and J by 7 bases, and 13 bases separated the two germline ends. The CDR3 is 15 amino acids. The CDR3 loop is CASSLVTDVGEKLFF. DNA of the CDR3: TGTGCCAGCAGCTTAGTTACCGACGTGGGTGAAAAACTGTTTTTT.

V usage is TRBV19 and J usage is TRBJ2-2, with 7 bases matching TRBD2. Germline values: CDR1 LNHDA, CDR2 SQIVND (reference sequence). The CDR3 contains 16 residues. V lost 3 bases to trimming and J lost 1 base; unmatched junction nucleotides: 5. The CDR3 region is CASSIGGGRNTGELFF. CDR3 sequence (DNA): TGTGCCAGTAGTATTGGAGGCGGGAGGAACACCGGGGAGCTGTTTTTT.

In this sample, this clone turned up a few times. The V and J genes are TRBV28 and TRBJ2-1; D is perhaps TRBD2 (6 bases). This CDR3 spans 15 amino acids. The V gene's germline CDR1 is MDHEN and CDR2 SYDVKM. The germline V and J ends were trimmed by 5 bases and 5 bases, with 16 bases remaining between them. The CDR3 reads CASSRAGTSHNEQFF. CDR3 bases: TGTGCCAGCAGTCGAGCGGGTACGTCACACAATGAGCAGTTCTTC.

This chain connects TRBV19 to TRBJ1-2, with D perhaps matching TRBD1 (5 bases). Trimming left V 6 bases short and J 2 bases short, with 13 bases between. The CDR3 length is 14 residues. CDR1 and CDR2 from the germline V gene are LNHDA and SQIVND (reference sequence). For the CDR3, the DNA is TGTGCCAGTAGCGGACACCTCGCGAACTATGGCTACACCTTC. This translates into CASSGHLANYGYTF.

The CDR3 nucleotides are TGTGCCAGCAGTTTATGGAAGGGACAGACGAGCTCCTACGAGCAGTACTTC. It encodes CASSLWKGQTSSYEQYF. The rearrangement links TRBV28 to TRBJ2-7; 7 bases match TRBD1. The ends lost 0 bases at V and 0 bases at J; junction bases unmatched: 8. This CDR3 is 17 amino acids long. Germline V gene sequence: CDR1 MDHEN, CDR2 SYDVKM. Full variable domain (outside the CDR3, taken from reference TRBV28 and TRBJ2-7): DVKVTQSSRYLVKRTGEKVFLECVQDMDHENMFWYRQDPGLGLRLIYFSYDVKMKEKGDIPEGYSVSREKKERFSLILESASTNQTSMYLCASSLWKGQTSSYEQYFGPGTRLTVT.

V usage is TRBV10-3 and J usage is TRBJ2-3; 9 bases fit TRBD2. The trim removed 3 bases at V and 4 bases at J, leaving 5 bases unmatched. Germline V CDR1 and CDR2: ENHRY, SYGVKD. The CDR3 consists of 15 residues. CDR3 sequence: CAISERREGPDTQYF. CDR3 bases: TGTGCCATCAGTGAAAGGCGGGAGGGGCCAGATACGCAGTATTTT.

V usage is TRBV2 and J usage is TRBJ2-7, with a tentative D call TRBD1 (5 bases). The CDR3 has 14 amino acids. Trimming cost V 7 bases and J 7 bases, with 20 bases left between them. The V gene's germline CDR1 is SNHLY and CDR2 FYNNEI. The CDR3 coding sequence is TGTGCCAGCACCCTCCTTCAGGGTTTAGGAGAGCAGTACTTC. Protein product: CASTLLQGLGEQYF.

This clone has more than one count but fewer than ten. The J gene is TRBJ1-2, the V gene TRBV4-1; D is unresolved. There are 15 residues in the CDR3. Trimming pared 0 bases from V and 0 bases from J, leaving 8 bases between. The germline V gene encodes CDR1 MGHRA and CDR2 YSYEKL. This CDR3 is CASSQEELTNYGYTF. In DNA, the CDR3 is TGCGCCAGCAGCCAAGAGGAACTTACTAACTATGGCTACACCTTC.

CDR3 bases: TGCAGCGTTGTTCTGAGCTTCGGAACTGAAGCTTTCTTT. Translated: CSVVLSFGTEAFF. The rearrangement joins TRBV29-1 to TRBJ1-1; the D is unclear. V lost 4 bases and J 5 bases, leaving 14 bases between the germline ends. Germline CDR1 is SQVTM and CDR2 is ANQGSEA. This CDR3 is 13 amino acids long.

This clone appeared a single time. The chain carries TRBV29-1 and TRBJ2-1, with D possibly TRBD2 on 7 matching bases. The V gene's germline CDR1 is SQVTM and CDR2 ANQGSEA. V was clipped by 4 bases and J by 16 bases, with 17 bases between them. The CDR3 spans 11 residues. Here the CDR3 DNA reads TGCAGCGTTGTAGACGCGGGGGCGTATTTCTTC. Protein: CSVVDAGAYFF.